This T cell receptor beta chain is from a study of T cells after yellow fever vaccination. Overall study results and limits: The presence of abundant clonotypes contaminating from the bulk population was possible in FACS-sorted repertoires.

TCRdb redid the calling of the 5' RACE reads with MiXCR, one entry per CDR3 protein. The sample carries under 400,000 distinct CDR3 sequences, around 10% recorded once. The V gene lost 5 bases and the J gene lost 4 bases, with 14 bases spanning the gap. Germline-derived CDR1 and CDR2 are MGHRA and YSYEKL. The CDR3 sequence is 15 residues long. The sample holds a few counts of this clonotype. Its antigen remains unidentified. The source of this sequence is a man aged 18 to 35 who received the YFV17D yellow fever vaccine. The sequenced sample was PBMCs, obtained on the day of the first yellow fever vaccination. V usage is TRBV4-1 and J usage is TRBJ2-2; a possible D gene is TRBD2 (6 bases). The CDR3 sequence: CASSTRTTFTGELFF. In DNA, the CDR3 is TGCGCCAGCAGCACTCGGACTACCTTCACCGGGGAGCTGTTTTTT.